In its sample, the clone carrying this TCR beta chain was seen once. Its antigen is still unknown. Assay: immunoSEQ multiplex PCR; the TCRdb copy retains only in-frame clones and omits some. The sample contains about 160,000 clones, about 92% of which appear only once. This specimen belongs to a study of T cell responses to AZD1222 COVID-19 vaccine. The CDR3 covers 15 residues. CDR1 is MNHEY and CDR2 is SVGAGI in the germline V gene. Between the trimmed V and J ends, which lost 5 bases and 8 bases, there was a span of 22 bases. Whole-study findings and limits: Baseline seropositivity characterized only 5 or 6 AZD1222 recipients. When two AZD1222 doses had been given, Spike-specific TCR breadth and depth rose.

The chain recombines TRBV6-5 with TRBJ2-7; D possibly corresponds to TRBD2 (7 bases). The clonotype originates from an adult in good health. The starting material was peripheral blood, obtained on day 0 of AZD1222 vaccination. The CDR3 here is CASSPPGGLSTQQYF. Here the CDR3 DNA reads TGTGCCAGCAGTCCCCCGGGGGGCCTATCTACGCAGCAGTACTTC.